These 2 T cell receptor beta chains originate from one sample sequenced in a study of CD8+CD57+ T cells in acquired aplastic anemia (dated by TCRdb to 2016 to 2019). For sequencing, an Illumina HiSeq 2000 was employed. Genomic DNA was used as template for profiling of TCR beta VDJ combinations and CDR3 sequences. TCRdb passed the public sequencing reads through fastp at Q25 and MiXCR, retaining productive beta sequences. CDR3 protein sequences are deduplicated, and each keeps its most common genes and DNA. The sample table records more than 100,000 distinct CDR3 sequences; roughly 50% of these occur just once. 2% to 3% of the sample is taken by the ten largest. Sequencing used sorted CD4+, CD8+, or CD8+CD57+ T cells (not recorded which) from PBMCs. The receptors stem from a human donor in good health, serving as a control.

This clonotype has at least ten counts. The chain carries TRBV10-3 and TRBJ2-1, with 8 bases lining up with TRBD2. Trimming removed 10 bases from V and 0 bases from J; junction bases left unmatched: 5. Germline V gene data show CDR1 as ENHRY and CDR2 as SYGVKD. The CDR3 loop spans 14 amino acids. The CDR3 sequence: CATGGADSYNEQFF. DNA for the CDR3: TGTGCCACCGGGGGGGCCGACTCCTACAATGAGCAGTTCTTC.

This clonotype appeared many times. The gene calls are TRBV6-5 and TRBJ2-3; 8 nucleotides align to TRBD1. Trimming took 2 bases from V and 4 from J; bases not matched to a gene: 5. CDR3 length: 15 residues. Germline assignment: CDR1 MNHEY and CDR2 SVGAGI. This CDR3 reads CASSYVLDRADTQYF. CDR3 DNA: TGTGCCAGCAGTTACGTCTTGGACAGGGCAGATACGCAGTATTTT.